These T cell receptor beta chains were read from a single sample in a study of PD-1 blockade in classical Hodgkin lymphoma. Some clones are missing from TCRdb's copy, which holds only in-frame ones; the method was immunoSEQ multiplex PCR. The sample records roughly 3,000 clones, 75% being singletons. Sequenced here: CD8+ T cells from blood, sampled before the fourth cycle of nivolumab. The receptors stem from a human donor with classical Hodgkin lymphoma. The CDR3 runs from the conserved cysteine through the conserved F or W. A D gene is named only where the DNA matches it firmly. Size values are once, few and many counts, or a class for expanded clones, and some rows have none.

V,J,size,D,CDR3,DNA
TRBV9,TRBJ2-2,-,-,CASSVSKTGELFF,TGTGCCAGCAGCGTAAGCAAAACCGGGGAGCTGTTTTTT
TRBV9,TRBJ2-1,-,-,CASSTDGYNEQFF,TGTGCCAGCAGCACGGACGGCTACAATGAGCAGTTCTTC
TRBV2,TRBJ2-7,-,TRBD1,CASRLQGAISYEQYF,TGTGCCAGCAGGCTACAGGGGGCGATCTCCTACGAGCAGTACTTC
TRBV6-1,TRBJ2-7,once,-,CASSEAAGGTYEQYF,TGTGCCAGCAGTGAAGCAGCCGGCGGAACCTACGAGCAGTACTTC
TRBV13,TRBJ2-1,-,-,CASSLTSSYNEQFF,TGTGCCAGCAGCCTGACAAGCTCCTACAATGAGCAGTTCTTC
TRBV7-3,TRBJ2-3,once,TRBD2,CASSPGGYSGISDTQYF,TGTGCCAGCAGCCCCGGAGGTTATAGCGGGATAAGCGATACGCAGTATTTT
TRBV7-3,TRBJ1-5,-,TRBD1,CASSLRGQSNQPQHF,TGTGCCAGCAGCTTGAGGGGACAGAGCAATCAGCCCCAGCATTTT
TRBV28,TRBJ1-1,few,-,CASSRDPAGLRIPEAFF,TGTGCCAGCAGTAGGGATCCCGCCGGGTTGAGGATCCCTGAAGCTTTCTTT
TRBV4-3,TRBJ2-3,-,-,CASSQGGSTDTQYF,TGCGCCAGCAGCCAAGGGGGTTCCACAGATACGCAGTATTTT
TRBV7-2,TRBJ1-4,once,TRBD1,CASSLTLQGWEFDEKLFF,TGTGCCAGCAGCTTAACCTTACAGGGGTGGGAATTCGATGAAAAACTGTTTTTT
TRBV4-3,TRBJ2-7,-,TRBD1,CASSQDGQGRYEQYF,TGCGCCAGCAGCCAAGACGGACAGGGCCGCTACGAGCAGTACTTC
TRBV28,TRBJ2-3,-,-,CASRGGTSTDTQYF,TGTGCCAGCAGGGGGGGAACTAGCACAGATACGCAGTATTTT
TRBV7-3,TRBJ2-1,-,TRBD2,CASSFAGRFGPSGGDEQFF,TGTGCCAGCAGCTTCGCAGGCAGATTTGGGCCTAGCGGGGGAGATGAGCAGTTCTTC
TRBV5-8,TRBJ1-5,large,-,CASSVQGYSNQPQHF,TGTGCCAGCAGCGTACAGGGTTATAGCAATCAGCCCCAGCATTTT
TRBV28,TRBJ1-1,-,-,CASRTQDGNTEAFF,TGTGCCAGCAGGACCCAGGACGGGAACACTGAAGCTTTCTTT
TRBV9,TRBJ1-4,-,-,CASSGDRQGDEKLFF,TGTGCCAGCAGCGGGGATCGGCAGGGTGACGAAAAACTGTTTTTT
TRBV13,TRBJ2-4,-,-,CASSSSDATNIQYF,TGTGCCAGCAGCTCCTCGGACGCGACAAACATTCAGTACTTC
TRBV4-1,TRBJ2-7,once,TRBD1,CASSQMTGGYEQYF,TGCGCCAGCAGCCAAATGACAGGGGGCTACGAGCAGTACTTC
TRBV29-1,TRBJ2-1,-,TRBD1,CSFQRQGWRPEQFF,TGCAGCTTTCAGCGACAGGGGTGGAGGCCAGAGCAGTTCTTC
TRBV27,TRBJ1-1,once,-,CASSLSWNTEAFF,TGTGCCAGCAGCCTCTCGTGGAACACTGAAGCTTTCTTT
TRBV5-4,TRBJ1-6,-,TRBD1,CASSHRTGRPLHF,TGCGCCAGCAGCCATCGGACAGGGAGGCCCCTCCACTTT
TRBV6-5,TRBJ1-6,-,TRBD1,CASNTGGYSPLHF,TGTGCCAGCAATACAGGGGGCTATTCACCCCTCCACTTT
TRBV19,TRBJ1-5,-,-,CASSMDSNQPQHF,TGTGCCAGTAGTATGGACAGCAATCAGCCCCAGCATTTT
TRBV7-2,TRBJ1-3,-,-,CAQPPGNTIYF,TGTGCCCAGCCCCCTGGAAACACCATATATTTT
TRBV7-2,TRBJ2-1,-,-,CASSLFLGGNEQFF,TGTGCCAGCAGCTTGTTCCTAGGGGGCAATGAGCAGTTCTTC
TRBV5-6,TRBJ2-2,-,-,CASSFQGGFNTGELFF,TGTGCCAGCAGCTTTCAAGGGGGTTTCAACACCGGGGAGCTGTTTTTT
TRBV6-1,TRBJ1-5,-,-,CASRSENSNQPQHF,TGTGCCAGCAGATCAGAGAATAGCAATCAGCCCCAGCATTTT
TRBV4-3,TRBJ2-5,once,TRBD2,CASSQDRGGGATQYF,TGCGCCAGCAGCCAAGATCGCGGCGGGGGGGCCACCCAGTACTTC
TRBV27,TRBJ1-4,few,TRBD1,CASSPTGASNEKLFF,TGTGCCAGCAGTCCGACAGGGGCCTCTAATGAAAAACTGTTTTTT
TRBV4-1,TRBJ1-3,once,-,CASSQDLTDSGNTIYF,TGCGCCAGCAGCCAAGATCTTACGGACTCTGGAAACACCATATATTTT
TRBV5-3,TRBJ1-1,-,TRBD1,CASTRQGITEAFF,TGTGCCAGCACCCGACAGGGGATCACTGAAGCTTTCTTT